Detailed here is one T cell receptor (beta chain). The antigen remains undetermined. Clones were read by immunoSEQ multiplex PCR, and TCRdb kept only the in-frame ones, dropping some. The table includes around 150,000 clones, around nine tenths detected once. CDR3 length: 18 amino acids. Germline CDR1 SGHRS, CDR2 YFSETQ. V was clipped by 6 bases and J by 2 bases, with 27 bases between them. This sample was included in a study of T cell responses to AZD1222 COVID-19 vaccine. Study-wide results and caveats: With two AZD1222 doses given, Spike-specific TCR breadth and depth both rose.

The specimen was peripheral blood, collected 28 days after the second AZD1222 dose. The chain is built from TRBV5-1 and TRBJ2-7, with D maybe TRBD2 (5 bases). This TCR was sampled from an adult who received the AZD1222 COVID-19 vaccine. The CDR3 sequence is CASTHGGLRLPPTYEQYF. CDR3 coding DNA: TGCGCCAGCACCCACGGAGGACTCAGGCTCCCCCCCACCTACGAGCAGTACTTC. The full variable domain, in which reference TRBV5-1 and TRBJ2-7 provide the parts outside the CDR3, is KAGVTQTPRYLIKTRGQQVTLSCSPISGHRSVSWYQQTPGQGLQFLFEYFSETQRNKGNFPGRFSGRQFSNSRSEMNVSTLELGDSALYLCASTHGGLRLPPTYEQYFGPGTRLTVT.